A selection of T cell receptor beta chains follows, all from one sample in a study of T cells in Graves' hyperthyroidism and ophthalmopathy. TCRdb reprocessed the multiplex PCR reads with MiXCR, giving one entry per CDR3 protein. The sample lists about 530,000 distinct CDR3 sequences; more than 15% were seen once. The sequenced sample was blood. The receptors were gathered from a woman between 18 and 30 years old with Graves' ophthalmopathy. Both conserved end residues are part of each CDR3. A D gene is named only where the DNA matches it firmly. Size values are once, few and many counts, or a class for expanded clones, and some rows have none.

J | size | D | V | DNA | CDR3
TRBJ2-1 | NA | TRBD2 | TRBV5-4 | TGTGCCAGCAGGAATCCGGGACTAGCGGACAATGAGCAGTTCTTC | CASRNPGLADNEQFF
TRBJ1-2 | many | NA | TRBV10-3 | TGTGCCATCAGTAGGACACCTGACTATGGCTACACCTTC | CAISRTPDYGYTF
TRBJ2-1 | NA | TRBD2 | TRBV19 | TGTGCCAGTAAAACTCTAGCGGGAGTTAGCAATGAGCAGTTCTTC | CASKTLAGVSNEQFF
TRBJ2-7 | few | NA | TRBV30 | TGTGCCTGGAGTGTAGGGGTTCCCGGGACCCCCTACGAGCAGTACTTC | CAWSVGVPGTPYEQYF
TRBJ2-3 | many | TRBD2 | TRBV20-1 | TGCAGTGCTAGTCCTAGCGGGGGGGCAAGAGATACGCAGTATTTT | CSASPSGGARDTQYF
TRBJ2-3 | NA | TRBD2 | TRBV15 | TGTGCCACCAGCAGGGCTAGCGGGGGGGCCGGGAGCACAGATACGCAGTATTTT | CATSRASGGAGSTDTQYF
TRBJ2-3 | few | NA | TRBV9 | TGTGCCAGCAGCGTTTTTGGGGGCTTAGATACGCAGTATTTT | CASSVFGGLDTQYF
TRBJ2-5 | many | TRBD1 | TRBV28 | TGTGCCAGCAGTACTGGACAGGGTGTTAGACATAAAGAGACCCAGTACTTC | CASSTGQGVRHKETQYF
TRBJ2-7 | few | TRBD2 | TRBV10-3 | TGTGCCATCAGAGCCCCCACGGGACTAGTACCCTACGAGCAGTACTTC | CAIRAPTGLVPYEQYF
TRBJ1-6 | NA | NA | TRBV30 | TGTGCCTGGGCCCGGCGGGACACCTTGAATTCACCCCTCCACTTT | CAWARRDTLNSPLHF
TRBJ1-1 | many | TRBD1 | TRBV12-3/TRBV12-4 | TGTGCCAGCAGCTTGGGGACAGGGATCACTGAAGCTTTCTTT | CASSLGTGITEAFF
TRBJ2-2 | many | NA | TRBV11-3 | TGTGCCAGCAGCTTCGCGGGATCCACCGGGGAGCTGTTTTTT | CASSFAGSTGELFF
TRBJ2-1 | NA | NA | TRBV4-2 | TGTGCCAGCAGCCAGGTTGGGACAAACAATGAGCAGTTCTTC | CASSQVGTNNEQFF
TRBJ2-7 | many | TRBD1 | TRBV3-1 | TGTGCCAGCAGCTACAGACAGGGGGCCCACTACGAGCAGTACTTC | CASSYRQGAHYEQYF
TRBJ1-2 | many | NA | TRBV7-9 | TGTGCCAGCAGCCCAAAGGAGCTTTACTATGGCTACACCTTC | CASSPKELYYGYTF
TRBJ1-1 | few | NA | TRBV20-1 | TGCAGTGCTAGAGGGGGGGGGTACACTGAAGCTTTCTTT | CSARGGGYTEAFF
TRBJ2-1 | many | NA | TRBV30 | TGTGCCTGGAGTGTACTAGGAGATGAGCAGTTCTTC | CAWSVLGDEQFF
TRBJ1-4 | NA | NA | TRBV11-1 | TGTGCCAGCAGCCAAGACTTTACCGGGGGCGAAAAACTGTTTTTT | CASSQDFTGGEKLFF
TRBJ2-7 | many | TRBD1 | TRBV12-3/TRBV12-4 | TGTGCCAGCAGCCCACAGGGGAACGAGCAGTACTTC | CASSPQGNEQYF
TRBJ2-7 | many | TRBD2 | TRBV2 | TGTGCCAGCAGTGAAGGCGGGGGTCCCTACGAGCAGTACTTC | CASSEGGGPYEQYF
TRBJ2-5 | few | NA | TRBV2 | TGTGCCAGCAGTGAACTGGGGACCCCCAGGGCGTACTTC | CASSELGTPRAYF
TRBJ2-6 | NA | TRBD2 | TRBV20-1 | TGCAGTGCTAGACGACTAGCGACCCCTGAGGCCAACGTCCTGACTTTC | CSARRLATPEANVLTF
TRBJ1-1 | many | NA | TRBV27 | TGTGCCAGCAGTTTAACATGGGGTACCGAAGCTTTCTTT | CASSLTWGTEAFF
TRBJ2-1 | few | NA | TRBV6-2/TRBV6-3 | TGTGCCAGCAGTTACTCGTTCGACGGGACAGAGCAGTTCTTC | CASSYSFDGTEQFF
TRBJ2-7 | many | NA | TRBV27 | TGTGCCAGCAGTTCTGCGGATTCCTACGAGCAGTACTTC | CASSSADSYEQYF
TRBJ1-2 | few | TRBD1 | TRBV18 | TGTGCCAGCTCATCTCGACAGGGGCGGTTGCGAGGCTACACCTTC | CASSSRQGRLRGYTF
TRBJ1-2 | few | NA | TRBV14 | TGTGCCAGCAGCCAAGAGAGCCCAGGGTTAAACTATGGCTACACCTTC | CASSQESPGLNYGYTF
TRBJ1-2 | NA | NA | TRBV5-1 | TGCGCCAGCAGCTTGCAGGACGAACGGGATGGCTACACCTTC | CASSLQDERDGYTF
TRBJ1-2 | many | TRBD1 | TRBV10-2 | TGCGCCAGCAGTGAAAGGGGGACAGGGCGCAGTTATGGCTACACCTTC | CASSERGTGRSYGYTF
TRBJ2-1 | few | NA | TRBV10-3 | TGTGCCATCAAAGGGGGGGTTGAGCAGTTCTTC | CAIKGGVEQFF
TRBJ2-5 | NA | NA | TRBV7-9 | TGTGCCAGCAGCTTTAGGCAGGGGCCTGGGGAGACCCAGTACTTC | CASSFRQGPGETQYF
TRBJ2-1 | NA | NA | TRBV15 | TGTGCCACCAGCAATCTGGGGGGTCCCGATGAGCAGTTCTTC | CATSNLGGPDEQFF
TRBJ1-1 | NA | NA | TRBV11-2 | TGTGCCAGCAGCCCATCCAGGGAAAGGGGGGACACTGAAGCTTTCTTT | CASSPSRERGDTEAFF
TRBJ1-2 | NA | TRBD1 | TRBV7-6 | TGTGCCAGCAGCTTAGAGGGACCATCGACAGGGAACTATGGCTACACCTTC | CASSLEGPSTGNYGYTF
TRBJ1-2 | few | NA | TRBV20-1 | TGCAGTGCTAGAGATCCGGTGTTCATAGGCTACACCTTC | CSARDPVFIGYTF
TRBJ2-7 | many | NA | TRBV30 | TGTGCCTGGGGGGAGCGGAAACGCTCCTACGAGCAGTACTTC | CAWGERKRSYEQYF
TRBJ1-5 | many | NA | TRBV30 | TGTGCCTGGAGTGAGGGACTGGGCAATCAGCCCCAGCATTTT | CAWSEGLGNQPQHF
TRBJ2-1 | NA | NA | TRBV4-3 | TGCGCCAGCAGCCAAGCCTCCGGGGCGGGGGCCGGCTATGAGCAGTTCTTC | CASSQASGAGAGYEQFF
TRBJ1-2 | many | NA | TRBV6-6 | TGTGCCAGCAGTTACGACGGTTTCAGCGGCTACACCTTC | CASSYDGFSGYTF
TRBJ2-7 | NA | NA | TRBV6-1 | TGTGCCAGCAGTTCACAATGGACTGGTCTCGAGCAGTACTTC | CASSSQWTGLEQYF
TRBJ1-1 | few | TRBD1 | TRBV14 | TGTGCCAGCAGCCGCCGGGACAGGGCTAACACTGAAGCTTTCTTT | CASSRRDRANTEAFF